These 10 T cell receptor beta chains were all obtained from the same sample, sequenced in a study of Tregs in tolerant kidney transplant recipients. Sequencing used immunoSEQ multiplex PCR; TCRdb keeps in-frame clones, though not all of them. This sample has some 68,000 clones; roughly 89% occur once, and the top ten carry more than 4%. Specimen: CD4+ T cells from blood. Receptors were obtained from a human donor in good health.

The rearrangement joins TRBV12-5 to TRBJ2-7, with 7 bases identical to TRBD2. CDR3 length: 16 amino acids. Losses at the gene ends were 0 bases for V and 2 bases for J; bases not matched to a gene: 7. Germline loops: CDR1 LGHNT, CDR2 FRNRAP. The CDR3 coding sequence is TGTGCTAGTGGTTTGGTGCCAGGAGCGGGGACCTACGAGCAGTACTTC. As protein: CASGLVPGAGTYEQYF.

This rearrangement joins TRBV5-6 to TRBJ2-7; maybe TRBD1 (5 bases). Trimming pared 4 bases from V and 4 bases from J, leaving 18 bases between. The CDR3 is 15 residues long. Germline V gene lookup returns CDR1 SGHDT and CDR2 YYEEEE. In DNA form, the CDR3 reads TGTGCCAGCAGCCCCTTAGGGGAAAGGGTTTACGAGCAGTACTTC. Translation gives CASSPLGERVYEQYF. The full variable domain, its missing parts supplied by reference TRBV5-6 and TRBJ2-7, is DAGVTQSPTHLIKTRGQQVTLRCSPKSGHDTVSWYQQALGQGPQFIFQYYEEEERQRGNFPDRFSGHQFPNYSSELNVNALLLGDSALYLCASSPLGERVYEQYFGPGTRLTVT.

The chain is built from TRBV7-2 and TRBJ2-1; 10 bases line up with TRBD2. Per the germline V gene, CDR1 is SGHTA and CDR2 is FQGNSA. This CDR3 is built from 16 residues. Trimming at V came to 1 base and at J to 7 bases, leaving 7 bases not matched to a gene. The CDR3 spells CASSLGSGGAENEQFF. The CDR3, as DNA: TGTGCCAGCAGCTTAGGAAGCGGGGGGGCCGAGAATGAGCAGTTCTTC.

The chain's CDR3 is CASSLRGQGVDTQYF. The CDR3 region has the DNA TGTGCCAGCAGCTTAAGGGGACAGGGGGTCGATACGCAGTATTTT. The chain combines TRBV11-2 with TRBJ2-3; 11 nucleotides match TRBD1. With V trimmed by 2 bases and J by 6 bases, 4 bases remained unmatched. The CDR3 runs 15 residues. Germline V lookup: CDR1 SGHAT, CDR2 FQNNGV.

V and J are TRBV19 and TRBJ1-2; D gene ambiguous. Germline lookup yields CDR1 LNHDA and CDR2 SQIVND (reference sequence). Between the trimmed V and J ends, which lost 5 bases and 4 bases, there was a span of 14 bases. CDR3 size: 14 residues. The CDR3 DNA reads TGTGCCAGTAGTTCTGGACGGTTCTTCTATGGCTACACCTTC. Its translation: CASSSGRFFYGYTF. Full variable domain (remainder filled in from reference TRBV19 and TRBJ1-2): DGGITQSPKYLFRKEGQNVTLSCEQNLNHDAMYWYRQDPGQGLRLIYYSQIVNDFQKGDIAEGYSVSREKKESFPLTVTSAQKNPTAFYLCASSSGRFFYGYTFGSGTRLTVV.

This clone has at least ten counts. The chain joins TRBV6-5 to TRBJ2-4; 8 bases line up with TRBD1. The CDR3 is 15 residues long. The germline CDR1 and CDR2 sequences are MNHEY and SVGAGI. Trimming took 0 bases from V and 5 from J; bases not matched to a gene: 3. The CDR3 loop is CASSYSPTGENIQYF. CDR3 in DNA: TGTGCCAGCAGTTACTCTCCGACAGGGGAAAACATTCAGTACTTC.

The chain employs TRBV7-9 and TRBJ1-3; possibly TRBD1 for D (6 bases). In germline, CDR1 is SEHNR, CDR2 FQNEAQ (reference sequence). V was shortened by 5 bases and J by 0 bases, with 11 bases between the two germline ends. The CDR3 sequence is 15 residues long. This chain's CDR3 is CASSTDSFSGNTIYF. The CDR3 DNA follows: TGTGCCAGCAGCACGGACAGTTTCTCTGGAAACACCATATATTTT.

The CDR3 nucleotides read TGCGCCTCACAAGGGCGGGACAGGGGCACAGATACGCAGTATTTT. Its translation is CASQGRDRGTDTQYF. The rearrangement joins TRBV10-2 to TRBJ2-3, with 9 bases aligning to TRBD1. V lost 11 bases to trimming and J lost 1 base; unmatched junction nucleotides: 10. This CDR3 is built from 15 residues. CDR1 and CDR2 from the germline V gene are WSHSY and SAAADI.

The V gene is TRBV6-6, the J gene TRBJ2-7, with 7 bases lining up with TRBD1. Germline CDR1 and CDR2: MNHNY and SVGAGI (reference sequence). V was pared by 2 bases and J by 9 bases, with 16 bases of the junction left unmatched. The CDR3 is made up of 16 amino acids. As DNA, the CDR3 is TGTGCCAGCAGTTACCCTGGACAGGATGATCTTACGAGGCAGTACTTC. Its translation: CASSYPGQDDLTRQYF.

The chain is built from TRBV19 and TRBJ1-3, with TRBD1 matching 10 bases. This CDR3 has 15 residues. Germline V gene data show CDR1 as LNHDA and CDR2 as SQIVND (reference sequence). The junction had 8 bases not matched to a gene; V was cut back by 8 bases and J by 4 bases. This CDR3 reads CASGRPGQGGNTIYF. CDR3 DNA sequence: TGTGCCAGTGGTCGACCGGGACAGGGGGGAAACACCATATATTTT.